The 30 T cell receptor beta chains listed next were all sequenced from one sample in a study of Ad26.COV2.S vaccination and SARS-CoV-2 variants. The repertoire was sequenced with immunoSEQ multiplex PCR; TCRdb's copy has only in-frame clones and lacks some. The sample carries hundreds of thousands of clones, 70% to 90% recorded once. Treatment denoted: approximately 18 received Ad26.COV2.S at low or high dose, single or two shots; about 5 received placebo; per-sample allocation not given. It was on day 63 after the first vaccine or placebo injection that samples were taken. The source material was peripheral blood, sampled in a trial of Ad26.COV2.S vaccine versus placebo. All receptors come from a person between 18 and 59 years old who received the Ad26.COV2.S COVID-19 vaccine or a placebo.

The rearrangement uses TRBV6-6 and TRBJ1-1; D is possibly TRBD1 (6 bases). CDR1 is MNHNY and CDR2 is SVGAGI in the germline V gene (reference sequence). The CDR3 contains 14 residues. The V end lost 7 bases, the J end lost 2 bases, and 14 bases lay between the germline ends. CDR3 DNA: TGTGCCAGCATCACGGGGGGGCCAAACACTGAAGCTTTCTTT. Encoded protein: CASITGGPNTEAFF.

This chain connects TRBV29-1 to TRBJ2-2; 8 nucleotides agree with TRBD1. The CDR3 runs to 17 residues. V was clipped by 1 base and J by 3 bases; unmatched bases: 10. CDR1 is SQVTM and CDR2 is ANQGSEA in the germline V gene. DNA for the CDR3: TGCAGCGTTGAAGGGGCACAGGGGGTACCTTACACCGGGGAGCTGTTTTTT. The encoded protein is CSVEGAQGVPYTGELFF.

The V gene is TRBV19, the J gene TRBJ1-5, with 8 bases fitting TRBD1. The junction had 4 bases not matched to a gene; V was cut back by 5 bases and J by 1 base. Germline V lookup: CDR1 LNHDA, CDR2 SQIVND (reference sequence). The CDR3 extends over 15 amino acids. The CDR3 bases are TGTGCCAGTAGTCCGACAGGGGAGAGCAATCAGCCCCAGCATTTT. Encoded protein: CASSPTGESNQPQHF.

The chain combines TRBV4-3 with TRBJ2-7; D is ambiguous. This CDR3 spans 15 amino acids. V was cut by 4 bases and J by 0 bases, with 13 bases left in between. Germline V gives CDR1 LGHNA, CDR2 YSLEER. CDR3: CASSPGGPLSYEQYF. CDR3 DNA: TGCGCCAGCAGCCCAGGCGGTCCCCTCTCCTACGAGCAGTACTTC.

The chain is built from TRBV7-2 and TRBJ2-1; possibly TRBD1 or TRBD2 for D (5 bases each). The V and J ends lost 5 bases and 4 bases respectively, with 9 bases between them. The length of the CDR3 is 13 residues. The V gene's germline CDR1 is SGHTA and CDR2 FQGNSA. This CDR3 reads CASSIGTYNEQFF. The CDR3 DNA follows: TGTGCCAGCAGCATCGGGACGTACAATGAGCAGTTCTTC.

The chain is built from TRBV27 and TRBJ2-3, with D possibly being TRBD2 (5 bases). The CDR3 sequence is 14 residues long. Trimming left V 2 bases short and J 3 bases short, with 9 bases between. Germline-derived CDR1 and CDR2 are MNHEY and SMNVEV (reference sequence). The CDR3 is CASSLIGRTDTQYF. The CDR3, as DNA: TGTGCCAGCAGTTTAATAGGGAGAACAGATACGCAGTATTTT.

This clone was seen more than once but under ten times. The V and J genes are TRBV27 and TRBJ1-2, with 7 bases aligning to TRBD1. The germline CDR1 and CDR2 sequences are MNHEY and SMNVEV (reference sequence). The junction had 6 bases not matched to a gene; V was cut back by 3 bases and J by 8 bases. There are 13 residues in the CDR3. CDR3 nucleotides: TGTGCCAGCAGTTTGGGAGGGGGCAGCGGCTACACCTTC. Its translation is CASSLGGGSGYTF.

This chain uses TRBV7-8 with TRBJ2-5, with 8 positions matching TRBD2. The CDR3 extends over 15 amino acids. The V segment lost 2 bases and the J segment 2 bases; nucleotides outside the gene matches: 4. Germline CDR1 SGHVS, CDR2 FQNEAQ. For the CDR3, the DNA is TGTGCCAGCAGCTTATTAGCGGGGCATCAAGAGACCCAGTACTTC. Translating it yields CASSLLAGHQETQYF.

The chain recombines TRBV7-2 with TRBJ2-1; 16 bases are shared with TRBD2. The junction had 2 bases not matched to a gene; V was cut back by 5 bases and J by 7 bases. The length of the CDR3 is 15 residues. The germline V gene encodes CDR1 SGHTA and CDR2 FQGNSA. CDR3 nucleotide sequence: TGTGCCAGCAGCACGGGACTAGCGGGAGGGAATGAGCAGTTCTTC. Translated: CASSTGLAGGNEQFF.

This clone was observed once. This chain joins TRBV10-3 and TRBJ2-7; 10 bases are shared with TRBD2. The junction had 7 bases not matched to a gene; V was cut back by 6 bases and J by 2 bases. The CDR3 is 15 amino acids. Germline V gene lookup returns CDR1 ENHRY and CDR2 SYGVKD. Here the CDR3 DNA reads TGTGCCATCAGGGATAGCGGGAGGAACCCCTACGAGCAGTACTTC. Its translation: CAIRDSGRNPYEQYF.

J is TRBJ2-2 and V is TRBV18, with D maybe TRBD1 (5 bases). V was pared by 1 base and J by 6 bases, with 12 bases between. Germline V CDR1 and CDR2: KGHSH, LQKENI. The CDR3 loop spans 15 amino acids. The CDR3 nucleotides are TGTGCCAGCTCACCACTGGCAGGGCCGGCCGGGGAGCTGTTTTTT. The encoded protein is CASSPLAGPAGELFF.

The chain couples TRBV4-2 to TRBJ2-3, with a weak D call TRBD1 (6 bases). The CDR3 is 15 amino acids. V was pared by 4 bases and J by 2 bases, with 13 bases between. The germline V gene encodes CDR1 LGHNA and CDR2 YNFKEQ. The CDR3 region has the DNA TGTGCCAGCAGCCTCCAGGGGACCCTCACAGATACGCAGTATTTT. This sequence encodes CASSLQGTLTDTQYF.

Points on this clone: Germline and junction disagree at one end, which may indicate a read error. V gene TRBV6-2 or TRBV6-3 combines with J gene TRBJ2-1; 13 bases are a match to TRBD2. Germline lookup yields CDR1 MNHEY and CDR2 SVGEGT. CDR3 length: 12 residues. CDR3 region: CASSGLAGEPLF. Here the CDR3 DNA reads TGTGCCAGCAGTGGACTAGCGGGGGAGCCACTCTTC.

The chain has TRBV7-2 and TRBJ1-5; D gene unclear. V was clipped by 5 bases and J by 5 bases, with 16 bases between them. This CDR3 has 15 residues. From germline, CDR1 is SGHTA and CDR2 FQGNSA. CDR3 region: CASSDGGSLYQPQHF. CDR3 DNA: TGTGCCAGCAGCGATGGTGGCAGCCTCTATCAGCCCCAGCATTTT.

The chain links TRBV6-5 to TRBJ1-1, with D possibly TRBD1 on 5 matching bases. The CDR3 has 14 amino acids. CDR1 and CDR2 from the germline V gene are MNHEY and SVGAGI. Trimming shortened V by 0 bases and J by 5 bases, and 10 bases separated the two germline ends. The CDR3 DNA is TGTGCCAGCAGTTACTCGGGGACGGGGACTGAAGCTTTCTTT. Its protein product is CASSYSGTGTEAFF.

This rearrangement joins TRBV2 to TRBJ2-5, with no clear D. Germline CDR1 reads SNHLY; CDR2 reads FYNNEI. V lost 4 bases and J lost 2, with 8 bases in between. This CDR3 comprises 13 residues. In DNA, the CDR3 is TGTGCCAGCAGTGTCTCAAATCAAGAGACCCAGTACTTC. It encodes CASSVSNQETQYF.

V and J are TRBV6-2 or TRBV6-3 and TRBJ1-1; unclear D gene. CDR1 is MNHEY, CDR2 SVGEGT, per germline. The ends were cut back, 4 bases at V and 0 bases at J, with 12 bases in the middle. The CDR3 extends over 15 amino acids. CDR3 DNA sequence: TGTGCCAGCAGTTCGTTGACAAGCATGAACACTGAAGCTTTCTTT. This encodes CASSSLTSMNTEAFF.

The DNA for the CDR3 is TGTGCCAGCAGTGATCAAAGGAACACTGAAGCTTTCTTT. It translates to CASSDQRNTEAFF. This chain uses TRBV6-1 with TRBJ1-1; D gene unclear. This CDR3 region has 13 residues. CDR1 and CDR2 from the germline V gene are MNHNS and SASEGT. Trimming took 3 bases from V and 1 from J, leaving 6 bases between them.

CDR3: CASSFFGVSYEQYF. DNA for the CDR3: TGTGCCAGCAGTTTTTTTGGGGTGTCCTACGAGCAGTACTTC. The chain is built from TRBV27 and TRBJ2-7, with D uncertain. Germline-derived CDR1 and CDR2 are MNHEY and SMNVEV (reference sequence). Trimming stripped 3 bases from V and 1 base from J, with 10 bases between. This CDR3 contains 14 residues.

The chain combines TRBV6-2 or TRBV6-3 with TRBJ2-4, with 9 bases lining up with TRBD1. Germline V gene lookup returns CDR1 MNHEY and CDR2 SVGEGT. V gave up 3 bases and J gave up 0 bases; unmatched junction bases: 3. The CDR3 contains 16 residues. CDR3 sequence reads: CASSYWTGAAKNIQYF. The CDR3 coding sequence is TGTGCCAGCAGTTATTGGACAGGGGCAGCCAAAAACATTCAGTACTTC.

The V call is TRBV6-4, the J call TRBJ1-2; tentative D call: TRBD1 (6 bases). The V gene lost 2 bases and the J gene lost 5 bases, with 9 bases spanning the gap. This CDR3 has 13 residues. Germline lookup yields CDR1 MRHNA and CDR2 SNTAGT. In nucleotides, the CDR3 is TGTGCCAGCAGTGACAAGGGGGTTTATGGCTACACCTTC. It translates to CASSDKGVYGYTF.

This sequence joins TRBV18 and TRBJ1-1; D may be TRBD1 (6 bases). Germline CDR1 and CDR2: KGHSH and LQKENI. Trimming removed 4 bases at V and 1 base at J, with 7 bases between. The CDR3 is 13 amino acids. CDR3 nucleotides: TGTGCCAGCTCACGGGGACAGAACACTGAAGCTTTCTTT. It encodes CASSRGQNTEAFF.

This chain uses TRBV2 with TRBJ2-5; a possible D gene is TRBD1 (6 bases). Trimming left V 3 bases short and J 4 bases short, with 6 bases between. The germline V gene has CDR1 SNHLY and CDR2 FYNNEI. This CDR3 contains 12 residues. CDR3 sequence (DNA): TGTGCCAGCAGTGACAGGGGAGAGACCCAGTACTTC. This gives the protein CASSDRGETQYF.

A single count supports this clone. Here the CDR3 reads CASSQRHSGSYEQYF. The CDR3 bases are TGCGCCAGCAGCCAGCGCCATAGCGGATCCTACGAGCAGTACTTC. V gene TRBV4-3 combines with J gene TRBJ2-7, with D possibly TRBD2 on 6 matching bases. Germline CDR1 is LGHNA and CDR2 is YSLEER. This CDR3 has 15 residues. The V end lost 3 bases, the J end lost 1 base, and 13 bases lay between the germline ends.

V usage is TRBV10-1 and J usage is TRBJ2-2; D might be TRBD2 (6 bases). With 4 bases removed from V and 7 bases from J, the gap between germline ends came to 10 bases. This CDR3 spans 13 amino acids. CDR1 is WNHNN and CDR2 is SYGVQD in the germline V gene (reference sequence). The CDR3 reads CASSAEGGGELFF. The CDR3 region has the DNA TGCGCCAGCAGTGCGGAGGGAGGCGGGGAGCTGTTTTTT.

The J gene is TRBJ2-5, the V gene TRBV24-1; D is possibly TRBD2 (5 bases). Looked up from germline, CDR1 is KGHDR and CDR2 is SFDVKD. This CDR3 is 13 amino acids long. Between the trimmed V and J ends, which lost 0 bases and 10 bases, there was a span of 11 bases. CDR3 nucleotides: TGTGCCACCAGTGATTTGGAGGGAGTGGGCCAGTACTTC. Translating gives CATSDLEGVGQYF.

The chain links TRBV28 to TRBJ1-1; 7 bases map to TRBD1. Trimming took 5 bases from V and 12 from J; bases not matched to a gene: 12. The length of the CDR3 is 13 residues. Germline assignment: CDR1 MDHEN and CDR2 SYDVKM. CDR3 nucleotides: TGTGCCAGCAGTCTCGGACAGGTCTCGCGGTCTTTCTTT. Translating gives CASSLGQVSRSFF.

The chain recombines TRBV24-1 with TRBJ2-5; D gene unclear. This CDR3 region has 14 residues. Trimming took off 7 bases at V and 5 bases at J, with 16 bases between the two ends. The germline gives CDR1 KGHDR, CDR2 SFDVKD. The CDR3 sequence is CATRGSGSWETQYF. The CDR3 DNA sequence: TGTGCCACCAGGGGTTCCGGCTCATGGGAGACCCAGTACTTC.

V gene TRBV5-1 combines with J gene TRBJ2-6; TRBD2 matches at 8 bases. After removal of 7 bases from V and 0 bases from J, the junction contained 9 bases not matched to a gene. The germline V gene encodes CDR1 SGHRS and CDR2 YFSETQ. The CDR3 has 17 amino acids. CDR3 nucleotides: TGCGCCAGCCAAGGCGGGGGGACACCCTCTGGGGCCAACGTCCTGACTTTC. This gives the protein CASQGGGTPSGANVLTF.

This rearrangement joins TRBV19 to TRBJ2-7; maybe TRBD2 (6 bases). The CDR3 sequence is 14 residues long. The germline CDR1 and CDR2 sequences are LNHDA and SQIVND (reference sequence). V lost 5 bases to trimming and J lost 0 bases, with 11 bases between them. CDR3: CASSFGGPSYEQYF. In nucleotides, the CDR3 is TGTGCCAGTAGTTTTGGAGGGCCCTCCTACGAGCAGTACTTC.